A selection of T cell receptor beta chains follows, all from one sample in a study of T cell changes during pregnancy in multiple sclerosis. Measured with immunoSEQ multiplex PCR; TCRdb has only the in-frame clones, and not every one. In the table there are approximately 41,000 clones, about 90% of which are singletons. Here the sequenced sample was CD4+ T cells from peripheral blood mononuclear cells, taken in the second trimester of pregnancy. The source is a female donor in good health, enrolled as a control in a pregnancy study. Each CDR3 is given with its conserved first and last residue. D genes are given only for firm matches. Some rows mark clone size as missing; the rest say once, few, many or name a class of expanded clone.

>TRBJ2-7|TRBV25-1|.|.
TGTGCCAGCAGCCCAGGTCGGCATTGGGCCGAGCAGTACTTC
CASSPGRHWAEQYF
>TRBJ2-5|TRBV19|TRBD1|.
TGTGCCAGTAGTATTCAACAGGGGTACCAAGAGACCCAGTACTTC
CASSIQQGYQETQYF
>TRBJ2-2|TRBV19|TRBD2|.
TGTGCCAGTAGTATCGGGGGGACTCTAACCGGGGAGCTGTTTTTT
CASSIGGTLTGELFF
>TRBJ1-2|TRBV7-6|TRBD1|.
TGTGCCAGCAGCTTAGCGACAGGGTCAACGGAGGGCTACACCTTC
CASSLATGSTEGYTF
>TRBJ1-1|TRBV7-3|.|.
TGTGCCAGCAGCAAAGGGCGGGGTGAAGCTTTCTTT
CASSKGRGEAFF
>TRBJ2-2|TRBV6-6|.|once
TGTGCCAGCACCACGGGCGGGGTCGGAACCGGGGAGCTGTTTTTT
CASTTGGVGTGELFF
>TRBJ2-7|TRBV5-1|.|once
TGCGCCAGCAGCCCCGAGGGAAATTTCTACGAGCAGTACTTC
CASSPEGNFYEQYF
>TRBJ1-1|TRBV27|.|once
TGTGCCAGCAGTGTCCAGGGATTCAACACTGAAGCTTTCTTT
CASSVQGFNTEAFF
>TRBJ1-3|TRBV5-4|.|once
TGTGCCAGCAGCTTGATTAGTGGAAACACCATATATTTT
CASSLISGNTIYF
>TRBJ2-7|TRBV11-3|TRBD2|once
TGTGCCAGCAGCCCAGGAGGACTAGCGGGGACCTCCGAGCAGTACTTC
CASSPGGLAGTSEQYF
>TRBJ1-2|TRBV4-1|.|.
TGCGCCAGCAGCCATCCCCCGGGGACTATTAACTATGGCTACACCTTC
CASSHPPGTINYGYTF
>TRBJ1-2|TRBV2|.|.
TGTGCCAGTATGCGGGGGGTAGGCTATGGCTACACCTTC
CASMRGVGYGYTF
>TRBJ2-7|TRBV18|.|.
TGTGCCAGCTCACCACCCAACAGGGAGCACGAGCAGTACTTC
CASSPPNREHEQYF
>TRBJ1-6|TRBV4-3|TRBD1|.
TGCGCCAGCAGCCGGCAGGGGGACTATAATTCACCCCTCCACTTT
CASSRQGDYNSPLHF
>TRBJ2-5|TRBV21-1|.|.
TGTGCCAGCAGCAAAGAGGACTTCCAAGAGACCCAGTACTTC
CASSKEDFQETQYF
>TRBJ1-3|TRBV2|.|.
TGTGCCAGCAGTGAGGGGCACTCTGGAAACACCATATATTTT
CASSEGHSGNTIYF
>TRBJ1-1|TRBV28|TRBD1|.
TGTGCCAGCAGTCCAGGGGACAGCTCTTACACTGAAGCTTTCTTT
CASSPGDSSYTEAFF